The present T cell receptor beta chain was sequenced within a study of cytomegalovirus exposure and HLA in healthy donors. About the study: An earlier analysis found 120 million or so unique TCR beta sequences from 150 million to 200 million T cells.

Study-wide points: The study labeled more than 150 TCR beta chains cytomegalovirus-associated.

V was pared by 0 bases and J by 2 bases, with 10 bases between. This CDR3 spans 15 amino acids. From germline, CDR1 is LGHNA and CDR2 YNFKEQ. As concerns this clone: Its antigen is still unknown.

60 Vbeta and 13 Jbeta primers were used in PCR. The method was immunoSEQ multiplex PCR; TCRdb's version includes in-frame clones alone and lacks a portion of them. The data hold approximately 250,000 clones, with around 80% observed a single time. The genes are TRBV4-2 and TRBJ1-2; D is possibly TRBD1 (6 bases). This TCR derives from a boy younger than 18 in good health and CMV-seronegative. The sample taken for sequencing was PBMCs. CDR3 in amino acids: CASSQDAGQNYGYTF. The CDR3 DNA follows: TGTGCCAGCAGCCAAGATGCCGGACAGAACTATGGCTACACCTTC.